The text below deals with one T cell receptor (beta chain). The CDR3 has 13 amino acids. The germline CDR1 and CDR2 sequences are SGHDT and YYEEEE. V was pared by 4 bases and J by 1 base, with 8 bases between. This sample is drawn from a study of blood T cell repertoires in COVID-19. Study details: T cells, B-cell-depleted T cells, or PBMCs provided the cDNA or gDNA that served as material.

Authors' data handling: Amplified reference gene primers provided the basis for estimating nucleated cell counts. Generated by immunoSEQ multiplex PCR, the TCRdb table keeps only in-frame clones and is missing some. That table is the source of V, J and clone size, and D and trimming were worked out from the DNA. The sample has 270,000 or so clones, more than 70% seen once. This sequence joins TRBV5-6 and TRBJ1-2; weak D call: TRBD1 (6 bases). Sequences were obtained from peripheral blood. This sequence was found in a woman under 30 with acute or convalescent COVID-19. The chain's CDR3 is CASSRDINYGYTF. CDR3 DNA sequence: TGTGCCAGCAGCAGGGACATTAACTATGGCTACACCTTC. The variable domain in full, completed from reference TRBV5-6 and TRBJ1-2, reads DAGVTQSPTHLIKTRGQQVTLRCSPKSGHDTVSWYQQALGQGPQFIFQYYEEEERQRGNFPDRFSGHQFPNYSSELNVNALLLGDSALYLCASSRDINYGYTFGSGTRLTVV.